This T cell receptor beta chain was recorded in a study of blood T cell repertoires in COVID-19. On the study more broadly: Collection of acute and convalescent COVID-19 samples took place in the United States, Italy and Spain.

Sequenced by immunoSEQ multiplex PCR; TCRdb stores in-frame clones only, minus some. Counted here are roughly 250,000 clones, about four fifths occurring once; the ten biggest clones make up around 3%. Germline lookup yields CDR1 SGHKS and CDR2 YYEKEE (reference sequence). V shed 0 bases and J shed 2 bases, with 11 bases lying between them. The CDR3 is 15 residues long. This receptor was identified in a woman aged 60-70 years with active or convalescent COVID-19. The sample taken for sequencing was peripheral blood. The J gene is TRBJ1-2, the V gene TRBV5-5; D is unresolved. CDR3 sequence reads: CASSLVLRANYGYTF. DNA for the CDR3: TGTGCCAGCAGCTTGGTCTTGCGCGCAAACTATGGCTACACCTTC.